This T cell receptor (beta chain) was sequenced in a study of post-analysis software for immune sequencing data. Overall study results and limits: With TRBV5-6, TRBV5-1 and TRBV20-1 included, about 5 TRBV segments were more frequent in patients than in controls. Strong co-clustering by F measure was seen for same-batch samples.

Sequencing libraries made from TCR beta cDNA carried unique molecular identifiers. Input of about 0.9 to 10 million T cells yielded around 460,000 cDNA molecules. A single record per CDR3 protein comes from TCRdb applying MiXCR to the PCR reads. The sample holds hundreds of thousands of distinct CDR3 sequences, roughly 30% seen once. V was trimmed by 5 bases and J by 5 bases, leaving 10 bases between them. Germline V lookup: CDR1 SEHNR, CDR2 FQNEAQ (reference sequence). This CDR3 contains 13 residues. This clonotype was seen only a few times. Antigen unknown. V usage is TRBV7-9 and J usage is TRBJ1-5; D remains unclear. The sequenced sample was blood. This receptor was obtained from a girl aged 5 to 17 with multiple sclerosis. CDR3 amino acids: CASSDGRDQPQHF. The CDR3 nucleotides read TGTGCCAGCAGCGACGGACGGGATCAGCCCCAGCATTTT.